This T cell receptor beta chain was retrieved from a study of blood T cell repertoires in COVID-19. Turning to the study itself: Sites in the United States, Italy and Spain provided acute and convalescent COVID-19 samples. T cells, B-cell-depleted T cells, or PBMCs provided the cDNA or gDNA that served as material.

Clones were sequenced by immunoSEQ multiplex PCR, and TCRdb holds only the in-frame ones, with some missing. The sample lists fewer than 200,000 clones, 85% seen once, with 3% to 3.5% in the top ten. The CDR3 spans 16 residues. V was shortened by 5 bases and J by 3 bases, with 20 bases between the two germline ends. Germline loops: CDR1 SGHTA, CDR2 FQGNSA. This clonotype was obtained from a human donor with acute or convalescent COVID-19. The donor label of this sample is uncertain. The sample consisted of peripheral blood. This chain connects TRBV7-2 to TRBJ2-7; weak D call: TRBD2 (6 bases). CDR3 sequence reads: CASSATGTSTRYEQYF. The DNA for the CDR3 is TGTGCCAGCAGCGCTACCGGGACTTCTACTCGCTACGAGCAGTACTTC.